The 2 T cell receptor beta chains below come from one sample, sequenced in a study of graft-versus-host responses after intestinal transplantation. These TCRs' antigens remain unknown. The table came from immunoSEQ multiplex PCR; TCRdb's copy has only in-frame clones and leaves some out. The top ten hold 1.1% of the sample, which has approximately 82,000 clones, 85% to 95% seen once. The input for sequencing was unstimulated CD8+ T cells sorted from spleen or lymph node cells, taken before transplant. These receptors came from a human donor who was the organ donor for an intestinal transplant.

This chain links TRBV27 with TRBJ2-4; TRBD1 matches at 7 bases. J gave up 5 bases and V 2 bases, and 3 bases lay outside the gene matches. The germline CDR1 and CDR2 sequences are MNHEY and SMNVEV (reference sequence). The CDR3 sequence is 14 residues long. CDR3 sequence reads: CASSLQGQENIQYF. The CDR3 coding sequence is TGTGCCAGCAGTTTACAAGGACAGGAAAACATTCAGTACTTC.

The genes are TRBV7-2 and TRBJ2-7; tentatively, D is TRBD1 (7 bases). Germline CDR1 SGHTA, CDR2 FQGNSA. The CDR3 extends over 15 amino acids. V lost 1 base, J lost 0 bases, and 10 bases lay in between. The DNA for the CDR3 is TGTGCCAGCAGCTTAGGGCGGGACAGCTCCTACGAGCAGTACTTC. This codes for CASSLGRDSSYEQYF.